This TCR beta chain was identified in a study of Ad26.COV2.S vaccination and SARS-CoV-2 variants. Germline values: CDR1 LGHNA, CDR2 YNFKEQ. V dropped 1 base and J dropped 8 bases, with 11 bases sitting between them. The CDR3 contains 13 residues. Profiling relied on immunoSEQ multiplex PCR, and the TCRdb table lists in-frame clones only, not all of them. The repertoire consists of approximately 300,000 clones, with 85% occurring once and the leading ten covering 2.1%. Treatment: approximately 18 received Ad26.COV2.S at low or high dose, single or two shots; roughly five received placebo; per-sample allocation not given. The investigators took samples on day 63 after the first vaccine or placebo injection.

This receptor was obtained from a person aged 18-65 years who received the Ad26.COV2.S COVID-19 vaccine or a placebo. V gene TRBV4-2 combines with J gene TRBJ1-1; D is uncertain. The sequencing here drew on peripheral blood, taken in a trial of Ad26.COV2.S vaccine versus placebo. The CDR3 is CASSQGEDIEAFF. CDR3 coding DNA: TGTGCCAGCAGCCAAGGGGAGGATATCGAAGCTTTCTTT.